The present T cell receptor beta chain was sequenced within a study of blood T cell repertoires in COVID-19. V lost 4 bases, J lost 1 base, and 4 bases stayed unmatched. CDR1 SGDLS and CDR2 YYNGEE come from the germline V gene. The CDR3 has 14 amino acids. Authors' analysis steps: Amplification of reference gene primers provided the estimated nucleated cell counts. The repertoire was sequenced with immunoSEQ multiplex PCR; TCRdb's copy has only in-frame clones and lacks some. That table gives V, J and clone size, and the DNA gave D and trimming. This sample has 300,000 or so clones, with under 90% found just once. Seattle's enrolled individuals joined amid active infection and were then monitored longitudinally.

This chain joins TRBV9 and TRBJ2-7; 8 nucleotides line up with TRBD1. What was sequenced was peripheral blood. The clonotype originates from a woman in her twenties or thirties with COVID-19, enrolled during active disease. CDR3 coding DNA: TGTGCCAGCAGCCCCCGGACAGGGTCCTACGAGCAGTACTTC. Protein product: CASSPRTGSYEQYF.